The sequence of this T cell receptor beta chain was determined in a study of T-cell memory formation after mild COVID-19. One entry per CDR3 protein, called by TCRdb with MiXCR from the 5' RACE reads. The sample contains approximately 150,000 distinct CDR3 sequences, 10% to 15% of which appear only once. Whole-study results and caveats: Specificity for SARS-CoV-2 was not confirmed among the second-wave clones peaking on day 37.

A few counts support this clonotype. Its antigen remains unknown. Specimen: PBMCs or a T cell subset sorted from them (not recorded which). The receptor was derived from a man aged 18 to 30 who had mild COVID-19 (a few samples of this study predate the infection). Cell type and time point are not known.

CDR3 bases: TGTGCCAGCACCACTGGGCAGGGAAGTTCACCCCTCCACTTT. This sequence encodes CASTTGQGSSPLHF. V usage is TRBV7-9 and J usage is TRBJ1-6; D is perhaps TRBD1 (5 bases). The CDR3 length is 14 residues. Trimming shortened V by 7 bases and J by 9 bases, and 16 bases separated the two germline ends. Germline V gene data show CDR1 as SEHNR and CDR2 as FQNEAQ (reference sequence).